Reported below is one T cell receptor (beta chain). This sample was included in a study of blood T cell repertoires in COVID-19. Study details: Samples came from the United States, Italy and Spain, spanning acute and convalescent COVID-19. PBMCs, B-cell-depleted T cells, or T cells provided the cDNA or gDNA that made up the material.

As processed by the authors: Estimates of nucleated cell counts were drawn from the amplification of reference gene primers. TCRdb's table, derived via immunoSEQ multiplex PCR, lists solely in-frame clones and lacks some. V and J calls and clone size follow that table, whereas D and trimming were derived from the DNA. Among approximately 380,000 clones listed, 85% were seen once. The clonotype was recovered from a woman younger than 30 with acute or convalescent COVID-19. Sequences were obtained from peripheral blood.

The CDR3 bases are TGCGCCAGCAGCCTCCGGGACAGGGGTGACTACACCTTC. This codes for CASSLRDRGDYTF. The J gene is TRBJ1-2, the V gene TRBV5-1, with 10 bases matching TRBD1. The length of the CDR3 is 13 residues. CDR1 is SGHRS and CDR2 is YFSETQ in the germline V gene. The trim removed 4 bases at V and 10 bases at J, leaving 7 bases unmatched.